The 18 T cell receptor beta chains below come from one sample, sequenced in a study of CD8 T cells in ankylosing spondylitis. TCRdb re-called the 5' RACE reads through MiXCR, storing one row per CDR3 protein. The table lists 250,000 to 350,000 distinct CDR3 sequences, 20% of them singletons. Sequencing was performed on blood, either unsorted or a sorted T cell fraction (not recorded which). The receptor source for this set is a male donor with ankylosing spondylitis or in good health (not recorded which).

The chain uses TRBV21-1 and TRBJ1-2; the table's D call, TRBD1, was not checked against the DNA. TRBV21-1 is marked as a pseudogene. The CDR3 has 14 amino acids. The CDR3 bases are TGTGCCAGCAGCAAGCGCAGCCCCAACTATGGCTACACCTTC. This encodes CASSKRSPNYGYTF.

Ten or more counts support this clonotype. The chain carries TRBV7-6 and TRBJ1-4; D is unclear. V lost 5 bases and J 4 bases, leaving 14 bases between the germline ends. Germline V CDR1 and CDR2: SGHVS, FNYEAQ. The CDR3 runs 15 residues. The CDR3 spells CASSPAGGNNEKLFF. DNA for the CDR3: TGTGCCAGCAGCCCTGCCGGAGGGAATAATGAAAAACTGTTTTTT.

This clonotype was recorded many times. The chain carries TRBV24-1 and TRBJ2-2; TRBD2 matches 9 bases. The CDR3 loop spans 17 amino acids. V lost 4 bases and J lost 2; bases outside the gene matches: 7. Germline CDR1 is KGHDR and CDR2 is SFDVKD. Written as DNA, the CDR3 is TGTGCCACCAGTGACCCCGGACTAGCGAGTAACACCGGGGAGCTGTTTTTT. Its protein is CATSDPGLASNTGELFF.

This clonotype was picked up many times. The rearrangement links TRBV12-3 or TRBV12-4 to TRBJ2-5; 10 positions match TRBD2. V shed 1 base and J 2 bases; nucleotides not matched to a gene: 1. The CDR3 is 15 residues long. The CDR3 nucleotides read TGTGCCAGCAGTTTAGAAGCGGGGGGGCAAGAGACCCAGTACTTC. Encoded protein: CASSLEAGGQETQYF.

The genes are TRBV5-1 and TRBJ2-3; D is possibly TRBD1 (5 bases). Germline V CDR1 and CDR2: SGHRS, YFSETQ. Trimming removed 0 bases from V and 3 bases from J, with 8 bases in between. The CDR3 is 14 residues long. CDR3 in amino acids: CASSLGGWTDTQYF. CDR3 in DNA: TGCGCCAGCAGCTTGGGGGGCTGGACAGATACGCAGTATTTT.

This clonotype was seen only a few times. The chain has TRBV5-1 and TRBJ2-3, with TRBD1 as a possible D gene (5 bases). Germline loops: CDR1 SGHRS, CDR2 YFSETQ. Trimming took 1 base from V and 2 from J, leaving 8 bases between them. There are 14 residues in the CDR3. The DNA of the CDR3 is TGCGCCAGCAGCTTGCGACAGCTCACAGATACGCAGTATTTT. It translates to CASSLRQLTDTQYF.

This clonotype was observed a handful of times. DNA of the CDR3: TGTGCCATCAGCGGCTCCGGGACGGTCGAGACCCAGTACTTC. Amino acid sequence: CAISGSGTVETQYF. The gene calls are TRBV10-3 and TRBJ2-5, with D perhaps being TRBD1 or TRBD2 (5 bases each). Germline V lookup: CDR1 ENHRY, CDR2 SYGVKD. The CDR3 has 14 residues. Trimming took off 6 bases at V and 5 bases at J, with 16 bases between the two ends.

The rearrangement joins TRBV5-1 to TRBJ1-4; 10 bases match TRBD1. CDR1 and CDR2 (germline): SGHRS, YFSETQ. J gave up 7 bases and V 4 bases, and 7 bases lay outside the gene matches. This CDR3 region has 15 residues. CDR3 amino acids: CASSRDRGRAEKLFF. The DNA for the CDR3 is TGCGCCAGCAGCCGGGACAGGGGTAGGGCTGAAAAACTGTTTTTT.

The rearrangement links TRBV27 to TRBJ2-1; TRBD2 matches 7 bases. This CDR3 comprises 14 residues. The V segment lost 3 bases and the J segment 8 bases; nucleotides outside the gene matches: 7. Germline CDR1 is MNHEY and CDR2 is SMNVEV (reference sequence). CDR3: CASSLTSQLHEQFF. CDR3 nucleotide sequence: TGTGCCAGCAGTTTGACTAGCCAGCTCCATGAGCAGTTCTTC.

Comment on this clonotype: Given a much more abundant clone one base away, this may be a read error. This chain connects TRBV12-3 or TRBV12-4 to TRBJ2-3, with D possibly being TRBD2 (5 bases). The CDR3 contains 15 residues. V was shortened by 4 bases and J by 1 base, with 12 bases between the two germline ends. CDR3: CASSCRVGGTDTQYF. The CDR3 DNA reads TGTGCCAGCAGTTGTCGGGTCGGGGGCACAGATACGCAGTATTTT.

This chain uses TRBV6-5 with TRBJ2-5; the D gene could be TRBD1 or TRBD2 (6 bases each). The CDR3 totals 17 residues. V was shortened by 2 bases and J by 3 bases, with 19 bases between the two germline ends. The germline V gene encodes CDR1 MNHEY and CDR2 SVGAGI. The CDR3 spells CASSYGAGVEREETQYF. CDR3 nucleotides: TGTGCCAGCAGTTACGGGGCAGGGGTTGAGCGGGAAGAGACCCAGTACTTC.

The chain employs TRBV20-1 and TRBJ2-3; no reliable D call. V dropped 3 bases and J dropped 5 bases, with 6 bases sitting between them. The germline gives CDR1 DFQATT, CDR2 SNEGSKA (reference sequence). This CDR3 region has 11 residues. The CDR3 coding sequence is TGCAGTGCTAGTGCCCTAGATACGCAGTATTTT. It encodes CSASALDTQYF.

This clonotype was picked up a small number of times. The chain recombines TRBV14 with TRBJ2-3; unclear D gene. The CDR3 consists of 13 residues. The germline V gene has CDR1 SGHDN and CDR2 FVKESK. Between the trimmed V and J ends, which lost 1 base and 2 bases, there was a span of 4 bases. CDR3 region: CASSQVTTDTQYF. For the CDR3, the DNA is TGTGCCAGCAGCCAAGTTACCACAGATACGCAGTATTTT.

This clonotype was seen only a few times. The genes are TRBV20-1 and TRBJ1-1; D is unclear. Deletions cut 0 bases from V and 8 bases from J, with 10 bases between. CDR1 is DFQATT, CDR2 SNEGSKA, per germline (reference sequence). The CDR3 extends over 12 amino acids. The CDR3 DNA sequence: TGCAGTGCTAGAGATGCCGGGAGGGAAGCTTTCTTT. This sequence encodes CSARDAGREAFF.

This clonotype has at least ten counts. The V call is TRBV20-1, the J call TRBJ1-1, with D possibly matching TRBD1 (5 bases). Per germline, CDR1 DFQATT and CDR2 SNEGSKA (reference sequence). The CDR3 is made up of 14 amino acids. Trimming pared 0 bases from V and 0 bases from J, leaving 8 bases between. The CDR3 sequence: CSARDPRVNTEAFF. The CDR3 DNA is TGCAGTGCTAGAGATCCCAGGGTGAACACTGAAGCTTTCTTT.

The table lists this clonotype with a count of one. The V and J genes are TRBV7-9 and TRBJ2-1, with a weak D call TRBD1 (5 bases). V was trimmed by 5 bases and J by 6 bases, leaving 11 bases between them. The CDR3 is 13 residues long. The germline V gene has CDR1 SEHNR and CDR2 FQNEAQ (reference sequence). In nucleotides, the CDR3 is TGTGCCAGCAGCACCAAGACAGCCAATGAGCAGTTCTTC. This encodes CASSTKTANEQFF.

J is TRBJ1-2 and V is TRBV29-1; D remains ambiguous. CDR1 and CDR2 from the germline V gene are SQVTM and ANQGSEA. The CDR3 covers 14 residues. V was pared by 4 bases and J by 4 bases, with 16 bases between. CDR3 sequence reads: CSVVGGERSYGYTF. The CDR3 region has the DNA TGCAGCGTTGTGGGAGGAGAAAGAAGCTATGGCTACACCTTC.

This clonotype was found a few times. DNA of the CDR3: TGTGCCAGCAGCTTGCTAGCCATGAACACTGAAGCTTTCTTT. Translation: CASSLLAMNTEAFF. V and J are TRBV5-5 and TRBJ1-1; no definite D call. The germline V gene encodes CDR1 SGHKS and CDR2 YYEKEE (reference sequence). This CDR3 is built from 14 residues. Deletions cut 1 base from V and 0 bases from J, with 7 bases between.